This T cell receptor beta chain appears in the sequencing data of a study of vaccination effects on CD4 cells after COVID-19. Antigen-specific CD4+ T cell clonotypes were called by their expansion after viral peptide-pool culture in ViraFEST. Subsequent to a culture period of approximately 11 days, CD4+ T cells were isolated. Of the BNT162b2 and mRNA-1273 vaccines, participants received two doses of one or the other. Half-medium replacement with IL-2 medium occurred on days 3 and 7. Of note for this clone: Its specificity is not known.

Clones were read by immunoSEQ multiplex PCR, and TCRdb kept only the in-frame ones, dropping some. The table lists about 66,000 clones, roughly 79% of them singletons. This material consisted of CD4+ T cells from PBMCs cultured with HCoV-OC43 spike peptides, taken after COVID-19 vaccination. Subset specified: HCoV-OC43 spike overlapping peptide pool stimulation. This TCR was recovered from a human donor who received a COVID-19 vaccine.

The CDR3 DNA reads as TGTGCCAGCAGTTACCCAGGGGTCATTGTCGAGCAGTACGTC. Translation gives CASSYPGVIVEQYV. The V and J genes are TRBV6-2 or TRBV6-3 and TRBJ2-7; D is possibly TRBD1 (6 bases). The CDR3 length is 14 residues. CDR1 and CDR2 (germline): MNHEY, SVGEGT. Trimming took off 2 bases at V and 6 bases at J, with 14 bases between the two ends.